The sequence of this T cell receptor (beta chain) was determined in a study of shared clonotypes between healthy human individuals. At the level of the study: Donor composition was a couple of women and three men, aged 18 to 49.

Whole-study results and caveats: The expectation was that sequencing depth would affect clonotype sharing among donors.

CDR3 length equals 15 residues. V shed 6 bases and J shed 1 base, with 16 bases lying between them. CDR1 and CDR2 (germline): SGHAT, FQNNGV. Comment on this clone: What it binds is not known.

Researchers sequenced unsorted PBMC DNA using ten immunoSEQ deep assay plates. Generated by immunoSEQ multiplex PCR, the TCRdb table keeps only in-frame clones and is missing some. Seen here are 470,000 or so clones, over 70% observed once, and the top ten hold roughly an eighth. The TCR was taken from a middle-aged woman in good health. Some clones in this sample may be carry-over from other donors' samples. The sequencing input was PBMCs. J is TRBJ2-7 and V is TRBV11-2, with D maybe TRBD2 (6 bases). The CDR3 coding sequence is TGTGCCAGCAGAAAACCGGGACTGGGGTCCTACGAGCAGTACTTC. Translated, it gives CASRKPGLGSYEQYF.